The T cell receptor (beta chain) described here comes from a study of blood T cell repertoires in COVID-19. Study details: The United States, Italy and Spain provided the acute and convalescent COVID-19 samples. In each case, the material was cDNA or gDNA derived from T cells, B-cell-depleted T cells, or PBMCs.

The CDR3 runs 14 residues. Germline V gives CDR1 WNHNN, CDR2 SYGVQD (reference sequence). Trimming at V came to 8 bases and at J to 10 bases, leaving 13 bases not matched to a gene. This table comes from immunoSEQ multiplex PCR, and its TCRdb copy is limited to in-frame clones, with some not included. The sample has approximately 200,000 clones; around 79% are singletons. The receptor's source is a man in his fifties or sixties with active or convalescent COVID-19. This rearrangement joins TRBV10-1 to TRBJ1-5, with 8 bases matching TRBD1. The sequencing input was peripheral blood. The CDR3 nucleotides are TGCGCCAGCCAAAGGACAGGGCTATATTTTCCCCAGCATTTT. As protein: CASQRTGLYFPQHF.